This T cell receptor (beta chain) was sequenced during a study of blood T cell repertoires in COVID-19. Profiling relied on immunoSEQ multiplex PCR, and the TCRdb table lists in-frame clones only, not all of them. The data contain about 240,000 clones, 81% of them singletons. This clone appeared once. CDR1 is KGHSH and CDR2 is LQKENI in the germline V gene. The V and J ends lost 6 bases and 0 bases respectively, with 12 bases between them. This CDR3 spans 15 amino acids. The TCR sequence derives from a woman aged 80 or over with COVID-19, enrolled during active disease. The sample was peripheral blood. The V gene is TRBV18, the J gene TRBJ2-1; tentatively, D is TRBD2 (7 bases). The CDR3 here is CASSLGGASYNEQFF. The CDR3 coding sequence is TGTGCCAGCTCCTTGGGGGGGGCCTCCTACAATGAGCAGTTCTTC.